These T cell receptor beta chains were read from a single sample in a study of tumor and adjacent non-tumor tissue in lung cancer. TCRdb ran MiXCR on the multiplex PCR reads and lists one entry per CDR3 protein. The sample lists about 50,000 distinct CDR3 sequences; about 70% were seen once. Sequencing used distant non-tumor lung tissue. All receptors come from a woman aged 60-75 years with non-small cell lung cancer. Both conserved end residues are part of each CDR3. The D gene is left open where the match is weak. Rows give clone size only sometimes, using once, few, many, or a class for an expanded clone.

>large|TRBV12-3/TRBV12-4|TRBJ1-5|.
CASILSGSGGNQPQHF
TGTGCCAGCATTCTGTCGGGGAGCGGGGGTAATCAGCCCCAGCATTTT
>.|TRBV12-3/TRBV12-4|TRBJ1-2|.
CASSRLWTIANYGYTF
TGTGCCAGCAGTCGTCTGTGGACCATTGCTAACTATGGCTACACCTTC
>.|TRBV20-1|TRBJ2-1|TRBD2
CSVGTSGRNEQFF
TGCAGTGTGGGGACTAGCGGCAGGAATGAGCAGTTCTTC
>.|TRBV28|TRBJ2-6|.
CAGSTPLISGANVLAF
TGTGCCGGCAGTACCCCTTTGATCTCTGGGGCAAACGTCCTGGCTTTC
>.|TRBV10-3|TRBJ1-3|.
CAIRGANRDSSGNTIYF
TGTGCCATCAGAGGGGCAAACAGGGATTCCTCTGGAAACACCATATATTTT
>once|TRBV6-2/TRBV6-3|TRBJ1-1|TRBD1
CASTPQGASEAFF
TGTGCCAGCACACCTCAGGGGGCCTCTGAGGCTTTCTTT
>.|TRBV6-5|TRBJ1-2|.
CGSSVDPIPNYGYTF
TGTGGCAGCAGCGTAGACCCTATCCCTAACTATGGCTACACATTC
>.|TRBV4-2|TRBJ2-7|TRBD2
CASNQLDLWEGGYEQYF
TGTGCCAGCAACCAACTCGATTTGTGGGAGGGTGGCTACGAGCAGTACTTC
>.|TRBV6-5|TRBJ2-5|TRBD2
CDSSQTGGQKTQYF
TGTGACAGCAGTCAGACGGGGGGTCAAAAGACCCAGTACTTC
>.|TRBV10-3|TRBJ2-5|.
CAISALTREETRYF
TGTGCCATCAGTGCCCTCACAAGGGAAGAGACCCGATACTTC
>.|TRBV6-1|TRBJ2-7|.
CASMLERKQYF
TGTGCCAGCATGTTGGAACGGAAACAGTACTTC
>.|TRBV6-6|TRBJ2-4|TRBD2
CANREGTNKNIQYF
TGTGCCAACAGAGAAGGGACTAACAAAAACATTCAGTACTTC
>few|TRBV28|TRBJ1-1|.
CAGLLPPTYTEAFF
TGTGCCGGTTTATTGCCTCCTACCTACACTGAAGCTTTCTTT
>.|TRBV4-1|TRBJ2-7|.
CASSPTPDNYEQYF
TGTGCCAGCAGCCCAACTCCGGACAATTACGAGCAGTACTTC
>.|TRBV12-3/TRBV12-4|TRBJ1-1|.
CASGLAVGYTEAFF
TGTGCCAGCGGCTTGGCGGTAGGATACACTGAAGCTTTCTTT
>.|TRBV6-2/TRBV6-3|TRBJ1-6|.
CASKLTATNSLLHF
TGTGCCAGCAAGCTGACAGCTACAAATTCACTCCTCCACTTT
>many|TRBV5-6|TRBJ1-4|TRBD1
CASSLWDGTGLEKLFF
TGTGCCAGCAGCTTGTGGGACGGGACAGGGCTAGAAAAACTGTTTTTT
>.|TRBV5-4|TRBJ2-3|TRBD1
CGSSLTDRGTQYF
TGTGGCAGCAGCTTGACCGACAGGGGTACGCAGTATTTT
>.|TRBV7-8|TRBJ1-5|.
CTSSPMRGVQGNQPQHF
TGTACCAGCAGCCCCATGAGGGGTGTACAGGGCAATCAGCCCCAGCATTTT
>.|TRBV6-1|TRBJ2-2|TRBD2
CASSGGTSGSENTGKLFF
TGTGCCAGCAGTGGGGGGACTAGCGGGAGTGAGAACACCGGGAAGCTGTTTTTT
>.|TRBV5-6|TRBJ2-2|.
CASSLGEYTGELHF
TGTGCCAGCAGCTTGGGGGAGTACACCGGGGAGCTGCATTTT
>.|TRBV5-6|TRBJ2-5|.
CASSDGLPVEIQYF
TGTGCCAGCAGTGACGGGTTGCCCGTGGAGATCCAGTACTTC
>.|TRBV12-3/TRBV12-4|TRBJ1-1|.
CASTDLGGVAFF
TGTGCCAGCACAGACTTGGGGGGAGTAGCTTTCTTT
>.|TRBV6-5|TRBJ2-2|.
CATRRQSTGELFF
TGTGCCACCAGAAGACAGTCCACCGGGGAGCTGTTTTTT
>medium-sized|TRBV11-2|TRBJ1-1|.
CASSPGRQNTEAFF
TGTGCCAGCAGCCCCGGTCGACAGAACACTGAAGCTTTCTTT
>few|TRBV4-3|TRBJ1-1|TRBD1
CASSGTGGRGTEAFF
TGCGCCAGCAGCGGAACAGGGGGGCGTGGGACTGAAGCCTTCTTT
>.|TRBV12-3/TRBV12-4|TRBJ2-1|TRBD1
CASSSTVTGSEVYNEQFF
TGTGCCAGCAGTTCAACCGTGACAGGGTCAGAAGTCTACAATGAGCAGTTCTTC
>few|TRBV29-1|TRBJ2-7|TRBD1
CTVELRQGASYEQYF
TGTACCGTTGAACTCCGACAGGGGGCTTCCTACGAACAGTACTTC
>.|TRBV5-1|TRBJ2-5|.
CASSLLGREEETQYF
TGCGCCAGCAGCTTGTTGGGCAGGGAGGAAGAGACCCAGTACTTC
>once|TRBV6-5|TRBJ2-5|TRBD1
CAISRAGGQKTQYF
TGTGCCATTAGTCGGGCAGGGGGTCAAAAGACCCAGTACTTC
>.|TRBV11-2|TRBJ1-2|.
CDSSFMMGRLNYGYTF
TGTGACAGCAGCTTCATGATGGGACGGCTCAACTATGGCTACACCTTC
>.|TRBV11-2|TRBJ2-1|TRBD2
CTSSPPQLAGGLNEQFF
TGTACCAGCAGCCCCCCCCAACTAGCGGGGGGCCTCAATGAGCAGTTCTTC
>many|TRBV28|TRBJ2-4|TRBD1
CASSSRQGGQIQYF
TGTGCCAGCAGTTCCAGACAGGGTGGTCAGATTCAGTACTTC
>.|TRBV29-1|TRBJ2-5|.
CSLEAEEPGETQYF
TGTAGCCTTGAAGCCGAGGAGCCGGGGGAGACCCAGTACTTC
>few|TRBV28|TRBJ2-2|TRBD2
CASSSLGLAERNTRELFF
TGTGCCAGCAGTTCTCTTGGACTAGCGGAAAGGAACACCCGGGAGCTGTTTTTT
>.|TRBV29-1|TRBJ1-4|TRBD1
CSVGNRGDEKLFF
TGCAGTGTTGGCAACAGGGGGGATGAAAAACTGTTTTTT
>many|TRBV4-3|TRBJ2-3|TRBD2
CASSQDRRREGQGDTDTQYF
TGCGCCAGCAGCCAAGATAGACGGCGGGAGGGCCAAGGAGACACAGATACGCAGTATTTT
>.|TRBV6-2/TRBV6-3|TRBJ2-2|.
CASSYGGVDTGELFF
TGTGCCAGCAGTTACGGTGGGGTTGACACCGGGGAGCTGTTTTTT
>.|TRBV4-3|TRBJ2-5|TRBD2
CASSQDRGVAGETQYF
TGCGCCAGCAGTCAAGATCGCGGAGTAGCGGGAGAGACCCAGTACTTC
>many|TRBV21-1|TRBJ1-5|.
CASSLGQGNQPQHF
TGTGCCAGCAGCCTGGGACAGGGCAATCAGCCCCAGCATTTT
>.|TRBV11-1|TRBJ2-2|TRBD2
CACSPLLAGESTGELSF
TGTGCCTGCAGCCCGCTACTAGCGGGAGAATCCACCGGGGAGCTGTCTTTT
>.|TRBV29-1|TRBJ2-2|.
CSDRGDQGSGELFF
TGCAGCGACCGAGGGGACCAGGGGTCCGGGGAGCTGTTTTTT
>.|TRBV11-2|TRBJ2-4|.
CASIARVENIQYF
TGTGCCAGCATCGCAAGGGTGGAAAACATTCAGTACTTC
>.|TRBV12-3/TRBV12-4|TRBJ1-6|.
CASNLRHENSPLHF
TGTGCCAGCAATTTGCGGCATGAGAATTCGCCCCTCCACTTT
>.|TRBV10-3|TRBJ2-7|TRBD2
CAISESGKAGDYERYF
TGTGCCATCAGTGAGTCCGGTAAAGCGGGAGACTACGAGCGGTACTTC
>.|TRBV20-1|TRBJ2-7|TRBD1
CGAWTGGSYEQYF
TGCGGTGCTTGGACAGGGGGATCCTACGAGCAGTACTTC
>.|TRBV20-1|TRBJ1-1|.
CSAPDNGIEAFF
TGCAGTGCGCCGGACAATGGCATTGAAGCTTTCTTT
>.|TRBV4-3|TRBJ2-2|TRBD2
CAGSQGPAGNTGELFF
TGCGCCGGTAGTCAAGGGCCAGCGGGAAACACCGGGGAGCTGTTTTTT
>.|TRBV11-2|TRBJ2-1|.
CANSLEVVSYNGQFF
TGTGCCAACAGCTTAGAAGTAGTCTCCTACAACGGGCAGTTCTTC
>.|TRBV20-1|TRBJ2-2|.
CNARSNTGELFF
TGCAACGCTAGATCGAACACCGGGGAACTGTTTTTT
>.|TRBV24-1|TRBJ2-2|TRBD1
CATSGQRDTGELFF
TGTGCCACCTCGGGACAGCGAGACACCGGGGAGCTGTTTTTT
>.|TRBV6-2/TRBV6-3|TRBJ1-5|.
CASSSLGDNLPQHF
TGTGCCAGCAGTTCCCTGGGCGACAATCTGCCCCAGCATTTT
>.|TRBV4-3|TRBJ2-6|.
CASSRGQESSRANVLTF
TGCGCCAGCAGTCGAGGGCAGGAGAGCTCTAGGGCCAACGTCCTGACTTTC
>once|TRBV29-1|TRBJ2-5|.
CSAEHGETQYF
TGCAGCGCCGAGCATGGGGAGACCCAGTACTTC
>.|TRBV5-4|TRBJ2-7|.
CVSREIRDGYEQYF
TGTGTCAGCAGGGAAATCCGGGACGGCTACGAGCAGTACTTC